Below are 22 T cell receptor beta chains sequenced from a single sample in a study of technical replicates of blood from several donors. TCRdb's copy holds only in-frame clones and misses some; the assay was immunoSEQ multiplex PCR. Here the sample spans 11,000 to 15,000 clones, 80% being singletons. Sequences were obtained from PBMCs. Source of these receptors: a human donor in good health.

This chain links TRBV11-3 with TRBJ2-2, with D perhaps matching TRBD1 (5 bases). V was pared by 5 bases and J by 2 bases, with 12 bases between. Germline V lookup: CDR1 SGHNT, CDR2 YENEEA. The CDR3 extends over 15 amino acids. As DNA, the CDR3 is TGTGCCAGCAGCCGACGTGGGGCAAACACCGGGGAGCTGTTTTTT. Amino acids: CASSRRGANTGELFF.

This sequence joins TRBV18 and TRBJ2-7; 9 positions agree with TRBD2. The germline CDR1 and CDR2 sequences are KGHSH and LQKENI. The CDR3 has 14 amino acids. With 0 bases clipped from V and 7 bases from J, the junction kept 4 bases outside the gene matches. For the CDR3, the DNA is TGTGCCAGCTCACCACCTAGCGGGAGAAGGGAGCAGTACTTC. It yields the protein CASSPPSGRREQYF.

The V gene is TRBV7-9, the J gene TRBJ2-7, with D perhaps TRBD2 (5 bases). This CDR3 comprises 14 residues. Germline CDR1 SEHNR, CDR2 FQNEAQ (reference sequence). V lost 5 bases, J lost 3 bases, and 14 bases lay in between. The CDR3 is CASSPSVGSYEQYF. The DNA for the CDR3 is TGTGCCAGCAGCCCCTCCGTGGGGAGCTACGAGCAGTACTTC.

This chain connects TRBV6-4 to TRBJ2-7; TRBD2 is a possible D gene (5 bases). V shed 0 bases and J shed 2 bases, with 8 bases lying between them. Per germline, CDR1 MRHNA and CDR2 SNTAGT. This CDR3 has 14 residues. The chain's CDR3 is CASSDSSGTYEQYF. DNA for the CDR3: TGTGCCAGCAGTGACTCAAGCGGAACCTACGAGCAGTACTTC.

The rearrangement uses TRBV30 and TRBJ1-1, with TRBD1 identical over 9 bases. The V and J ends lost 0 bases and 4 bases, in that order; junction bases with no gene match: 6. This CDR3 has 15 amino acids. Germline-derived CDR1 and CDR2 are GTSNPN and SVGIG (reference sequence). The CDR3 region is CAWSVTGGAGTEAFF. CDR3 DNA: TGTGCCTGGAGTGTAACAGGGGGCGCGGGCACTGAAGCTTTCTTT. The complete variable domain, with remaining parts taken from reference TRBV30 and TRBJ1-1, reads SQTIHQWPATLVQPVGSPLSLECTVEGTSNPNLYWYRQAAGRGLQLLFYSVGIGQISSEVPQNLSASRPQDRQFILSSKKLLLSDSGFYLCAWSVTGGAGTEAFFGQGTRLTVV.

The chain combines TRBV18 with TRBJ2-7; TRBD1 matches at 10 bases. The CDR3 consists of 15 residues. The V gene's germline CDR1 is KGHSH and CDR2 LQKENI. The V and J ends lost 3 bases and 3 bases, in that order; junction bases with no gene match: 5. The CDR3 region has the DNA TGTGCCAGCTCACCGGGACAGGGGCAGGGCTACGAGCAGTACTTC. This codes for CASSPGQGQGYEQYF.

The rearrangement joins TRBV10-3 to TRBJ2-5, with 10 bases that match TRBD2. J lost 4 bases, V lost 6 bases, and 11 bases had no gene match. CDR3 length: 16 residues. Germline lookup yields CDR1 ENHRY and CDR2 SYGVKD. CDR3 DNA sequence: TGTGCCATCAGCGATTCAGCGGGAGGGTCCAGAGAGACCCAGTACTTC. This encodes CAISDSAGGSRETQYF.

The CDR3 region has the DNA TGTGCCAGCAGCTCCAACACCGGGACAGGGGGCGAGCAGTACTTC. This gives the protein CASSSNTGTGGEQYF. This chain links TRBV9 with TRBJ2-7; 11 bases are a match to TRBD1. The CDR3 consists of 15 residues. Germline V gives CDR1 SGDLS, CDR2 YYNGEE. The V segment lost 4 bases and the J segment 6 bases; nucleotides outside the gene matches: 9.

The chain carries TRBV30 and TRBJ2-3; 13 bases line up with TRBD2. V shed 1 base and J 4 bases; nucleotides not matched to a gene: 5. Germline CDR1 and CDR2: GTSNPN and SVGIG (reference sequence). This CDR3 contains 16 residues. CDR3 region: CAWSDGLAGVSDTQYF. CDR3 coding DNA: TGTGCCTGGAGTGATGGACTAGCGGGAGTTTCAGATACGCAGTATTTT.

This chain links TRBV5-1 with TRBJ2-2; D unresolved. Germline lookup yields CDR1 SGHRS and CDR2 YFSETQ. Trimming left V 4 bases short and J 2 bases short, with 18 bases between. The CDR3 extends over 17 amino acids. The CDR3 DNA is TGCGCCAGCAGCCCGGCCGACAACCTATACAACACCGGGGAGCTGTTTTTT. Translating it yields CASSPADNLYNTGELFF.

A few counts support this clone. V usage is TRBV19 and J usage is TRBJ1-2; 7 nucleotides align to TRBD1. This CDR3 contains 14 residues. Germline lookup yields CDR1 LNHDA and CDR2 SQIVND (reference sequence). The ends lost 2 bases at V and 1 base at J; junction bases unmatched: 1. CDR3 residues: CASSIQGGNYGYTF. The DNA for the CDR3 is TGTGCCAGTAGTATACAGGGGGGTAACTATGGCTACACCTTC.

The J gene is TRBJ2-5, the V gene TRBV2; 10 bases are shared with TRBD2. Unmatched junction bases numbered 3, after V lost 4 bases and J lost 1 base. Per the germline V gene, CDR1 is SNHLY and CDR2 is FYNNEI. CDR3 length: 15 amino acids. This chain's CDR3 is CASSVPSGSQETQYF. The CDR3 DNA sequence: TGTGCCAGCAGTGTCCCTAGCGGGAGCCAAGAGACCCAGTACTTC.

The chain joins TRBV27 to TRBJ2-2; 9 nucleotides align to TRBD1. V was pared by 6 bases and J by 6 bases, with 11 bases of the junction left unmatched. The CDR3 spans 16 residues. The germline V gene encodes CDR1 MNHEY and CDR2 SMNVEV (reference sequence). The CDR3 protein is CASRSGTGLAAGELFF. CDR3 bases: TGTGCCAGCAGGTCCGGGACAGGGTTAGCGGCCGGGGAGCTGTTTTTT.

The V call is TRBV2, the J call TRBJ2-1; a possible D gene is TRBD1 (7 bases). Germline V CDR1 and CDR2: SNHLY, FYNNEI. The germline V and J ends were trimmed by 10 bases and 9 bases, with 25 bases remaining between them. This CDR3 has 15 residues. CDR3 sequence (DNA): TGTGCCACTTCTCCAGGGGGGCTTCCATCCGGTGAGCAGTTCTTC. This sequence encodes CATSPGGLPSGEQFF.

The chain carries TRBV6-5 and TRBJ1-6, with 8 nucleotides matching TRBD1. The V and J ends lost 2 bases and 6 bases, in that order; junction bases with no gene match: 0. The CDR3 contains 14 residues. Per germline, CDR1 MNHEY and CDR2 SVGAGI. The CDR3 here is CASSYDRGNSPLHF. The CDR3, as DNA: TGTGCCAGCAGTTACGACAGGGGTAATTCACCCCTCCACTTT.

This sequence joins TRBV11-2 and TRBJ2-1; D possibly corresponds to TRBD2 (5 bases). The V end was cut by 1 base, the J end by 4 bases, with 11 bases between. The CDR3 runs 15 residues. CDR1 and CDR2 (germline): SGHAT, FQNNGV. CDR3 protein: CASSLGSSRYNEQFF. CDR3 coding DNA: TGTGCCAGCAGCTTAGGTTCTAGCAGATACAATGAGCAGTTCTTC.

The chain is built from TRBV7-7 and TRBJ2-2, with TRBD2 identical over 14 bases. Per germline, CDR1 SSHAT and CDR2 FNYEAQ (reference sequence). The CDR3 has 16 amino acids. The trim removed 5 bases at V and 6 bases at J, leaving 5 bases unmatched. The CDR3 bases are TGTGCCAGCAGCCCAATGACTAGCGGGGGGGCCGGGGAGCTGTTTTTT. Its protein product is CASSPMTSGGAGELFF.

The chain combines TRBV10-1 with TRBJ2-7, with D possibly TRBD1 on 5 matching bases. Germline CDR1 and CDR2: WNHNN and SYGVQD (reference sequence). Trimming took 3 bases from V and 6 from J, leaving 12 bases between them. The CDR3 covers 13 residues. The CDR3 bases are TGCGCCAGCAGTGAACAGGTCTTTAGCGAGCAGTACTTC. Amino acid sequence: CASSEQVFSEQYF.

The rearrangement joins TRBV6-6 to TRBJ2-1; 12 bases map to TRBD2. The CDR3 is 15 amino acids. Germline V gene sequence: CDR1 MNHNY, CDR2 SVGAGI (reference sequence). The junction had 3 bases not matched to a gene; V was cut back by 2 bases and J by 7 bases. The CDR3: CASSYLAGGPNEQFF. The CDR3 DNA reads as TGTGCCAGCAGTTACCTAGCGGGAGGGCCTAATGAGCAGTTCTTC.

The chain uses TRBV19 and TRBJ1-5; possible D gene TRBD1, 5 bases. CDR3 size: 16 residues. Germline V gives CDR1 LNHDA, CDR2 SQIVND (reference sequence). The germline V and J ends were trimmed by 3 bases and 0 bases, with 12 bases remaining between them. The CDR3 region is CASSMAGLYSNQPQHF. CDR3 nucleotides: TGTGCCAGTAGTATGGCGGGACTTTATAGCAATCAGCCCCAGCATTTT.

The chain recombines TRBV7-8 with TRBJ1-3, with TRBD1 identical over 8 bases. The germline V gene has CDR1 SGHVS and CDR2 FQNEAQ. The CDR3 contains 13 residues. With 4 bases clipped from V and 8 bases from J, the junction kept 4 bases outside the gene matches. The CDR3 spells CASSSDRGHTIYF. Here the CDR3 DNA reads TGTGCCAGCAGCTCAGACAGGGGACACACCATATATTTT.

This chain joins TRBV11-2 and TRBJ2-7; 7 bases map to TRBD2. The CDR3 extends over 12 amino acids. Germline values: CDR1 SGHAT, CDR2 FQNNGV. Germline trimming cut 4 bases from V and 3 bases from J; bases unmatched to any gene: 0. The CDR3 is CASSWDYYEQYF. As DNA, the CDR3 is TGTGCCAGCAGCTGGGACTACTACGAGCAGTACTTC.